Listed here are 14 T cell receptor beta chains from one sample, sequenced in a study of molecular identifiers for immune sequencing clone quantification (dated by TCRdb to 2017 to 2018). To prepare the library, PCR was applied. Instrument used: Illumina HiSeq 4000. TCRdb reworked the public reads: Q25 trimming with fastp, MiXCR clone assembly, productive beta chains retained. Each record represents a unique CDR3 protein, reported with the most common genes and DNA among its rows. For this sample the table gives hundreds of thousands of distinct CDR3 sequences, of which around 20% were detected only once. Roughly 0.85% of the sample rests with the top ten. Specimen: naive CD8+ T cells from blood, with Jurkat cell RNA spiked in. The sample's cell subset or site label, in plain terms: FACS-sorted CD8+CD4-CCR7+CD45RA+ naive T cells. The receptors were sampled from a human donor in good health. Some libraries in this study had Jurkat cell RNA spiked in.

Ten or more counts support this clonotype. This rearrangement joins TRBV12-3 or TRBV12-4 to TRBJ1-5; D uncertain. The V gene lost 6 bases and the J gene lost 4 bases, with 16 bases spanning the gap. The CDR3 sequence is 15 residues long. Here the CDR3 reads CASSSTGVGNQPQHF. The CDR3 coding sequence is TGTGCCAGCAGCTCAACTGGGGTTGGGAATCAGCCCCAGCATTTT.

The chain links TRBV29-1 to TRBJ2-1; D remains unclear. The CDR3 is made up of 14 amino acids. V was clipped by 3 bases and J by 1 base, with 10 bases between them. The germline V gene has CDR1 SQVTM and CDR2 ANQGSEA. In nucleotides, the CDR3 is TGCAGCGTTGAGGTGACTGATTCCTACAATGAGCAGTTCTTC. The encoded protein is CSVEVTDSYNEQFF.

This clonotype showed up many times. The chain recombines TRBV27 with TRBJ2-7; D is undetermined. Trimming cost V 6 bases and J 3 bases, with 12 bases left between them. Germline CDR1 is MNHEY and CDR2 is SMNVEV (reference sequence). There are 13 residues in the CDR3. This CDR3 is CASSLGPGYEQYF. The CDR3 coding sequence is TGTGCCAGCAGCTTAGGACCAGGCTACGAGCAGTACTTC.

Turning to this clonotype: This may be a read error, as it is one base from a much larger clone. V is TRBV3-1 and J is TRBJ1-4; a weak D match, TRBD1 (6 bases). The CDR3 has 17 amino acids. V lost 2 bases and J 10 bases, leaving 23 bases between the germline ends. CDR1 is LGHDT and CDR2 is YNNKEL in the germline V gene (reference sequence). Here the CDR3 reads CASSQSGAGETRGKLFF. The CDR3, as DNA: TGTGCCAGCAGCCAATCGGGGGCTGGTGAAACGAGGGGAAAACTGTTTTTT. The whole variable domain, filled in from reference TRBV3-1 and TRBJ1-4, reads DTAVSQTPKYLVTQMGNDKSIKCEQNLGHDTMYWYKQDSKKFLKIMFSYNNKELIINETVPNRFSPKSPDKAHLNLHINSLELGDSAVYFCASSQSGAGETRGKLFFGSGTQLSVL.

This clonotype was picked up many times. J is TRBJ1-1 and V is TRBV4-1, with D perhaps matching TRBD1 (5 bases). The CDR3 contains 17 residues. The V gene lost 6 bases and the J gene lost 0 bases, with 20 bases spanning the gap. Germline CDR1 and CDR2: MGHRA and YSYEKL. The DNA for the CDR3 is TGCGCCAGCAGTCCCACAGGAACCCAATACCTGAACACTGAAGCTTTCTTT. Protein sequence: CASSPTGTQYLNTEAFF.

This clonotype was seen a few times. The V gene is TRBV28, the J gene TRBJ2-7; either TRBD1 or TRBD2 may fit D (5 bases each). The CDR3 extends over 14 amino acids. The germline V and J ends were trimmed by 5 bases and 1 base, with 12 bases remaining between them. Germline CDR1 MDHEN, CDR2 SYDVKM. CDR3 region: CASSPGADSYEQYF. The CDR3 coding sequence is TGTGCCAGCAGTCCCGGGGCGGATTCCTACGAGCAGTACTTC.

This clonotype was seen ten or more times. The J gene is TRBJ1-2, the V gene TRBV12-3 or TRBV12-4, with D possibly being TRBD1 (6 bases). The CDR3 totals 13 residues. Deletions cut 5 bases from V and 3 bases from J, with 10 bases between. In DNA, the CDR3 is TGTGCCAGCAGTCATCCAGGGGACTATGGCTACACCTTC. Translation: CASSHPGDYGYTF.

J is TRBJ2-1 and V is TRBV14, with 10 bases that match TRBD2. The CDR3 runs 16 residues. Germline CDR1 SGHDN, CDR2 FVKESK. Trimming removed 6 bases from V and 5 bases from J; junction bases left unmatched: 10. DNA for the CDR3: TGTGCCAGCAGGGCTAGCGGGGGTGAACCTGACAATGAGCAGTTCTTC. This codes for CASRASGGEPDNEQFF.

The table lists this clonotype with a few counts. A junction end diverges from the germline sequence, so it may reflect a read error. V is TRBV5-3 and J is TRBJ1-6; possibly TRBD1 for D (5 bases). TRBV5-3 is annotated as an ORF whose role is uncertain. The CDR3 totals 13 residues. Written as DNA, the CDR3 is TGTGCCAGCAGCTTGGACACCGATTCACCCCTCCACTTT. Translated, it gives CASSLDTDSPLHF.

The J gene is TRBJ2-1, the V gene TRBV13; 9 bases are a match to TRBD1. This CDR3 spans 16 amino acids. After removal of 6 bases from V and 9 bases from J, the junction contained 15 bases not matched to a gene. Germline assignment: CDR1 PRHDT and CDR2 FYEKMQ (reference sequence). CDR3 DNA sequence: TGTGCCAGCAGGGGGGGCCCGGGACAGGGAGATATTGAGCAGTTCTTC. Translating gives CASRGGPGQGDIEQFF.

This clonotype was counted many times. V and J are TRBV7-9 and TRBJ1-1, with 7 positions matching TRBD1. CDR3 length: 15 residues. Trimming removed 6 bases from V and 4 bases from J; junction bases left unmatched: 11. Germline CDR1 is SEHNR and CDR2 is FQNEAQ (reference sequence). The CDR3 reads CASRDTGERGTEAFF. The CDR3 bases are TGTGCCAGCAGGGACACAGGGGAAAGGGGCACTGAAGCTTTCTTT.

This clonotype was seen many times. The chain couples TRBV14 to TRBJ2-2; possibly TRBD1 for D (5 bases). The CDR3 is made up of 17 amino acids. Trimming pared 3 bases from V and 3 bases from J, leaving 17 bases between. Germline CDR1 SGHDN, CDR2 FVKESK. The CDR3 here is CASSQIPGALYTGELFF. For the CDR3, the DNA is TGTGCCAGCAGCCAGATACCTGGGGCCTTGTACACCGGGGAGCTGTTTTTT.

Note on this clonotype: A clone one base away is much larger, so this may be a read error. V is TRBV27 and J is TRBJ2-3; no definite D call. The length of the CDR3 is 12 residues. Germline V CDR1 and CDR2: MNHEY, SMNVEV (reference sequence). As DNA, the CDR3 is TGTGTCAGCAGCCCGACGACGTTGGTGCAGTATTTT. This gives the protein CVSSPTTLVQYF.

This clonotype was seen more than once but under ten times. The chain combines TRBV27 with TRBJ2-1, with D hard to call. Germline CDR1 MNHEY, CDR2 SMNVEV (reference sequence). Trimming took 7 bases from V and 7 from J, leaving 14 bases between them. This CDR3 region has 13 residues. CDR3 sequence: CASTGSGRNEQFF. CDR3 in DNA: TGTGCCAGCACCGGATCAGGTCGGAATGAGCAGTTCTTC.